Shown below are 5 T cell receptor beta chains from a single sample sequenced in a study of blood T cell repertoires in COVID-19. TCRdb's copy holds only in-frame clones and misses some; the assay was immunoSEQ multiplex PCR. Of under 450,000 clones in the sample, 80% to 95% were seen once. Sequenced input: PBMCs or T cells enriched from blood (not recorded which). These receptors all stem from a woman aged 40 to 50 who had been exposed to COVID-19.

The chain combines TRBV7-9 with TRBJ1-1; D not resolved. This CDR3 has 14 residues. The germline CDR1 and CDR2 sequences are SEHNR and FQNEAQ (reference sequence). Trimming took 2 bases from V and 0 from J, leaving 7 bases between them. The CDR3 sequence: CASSLSVMNTEAFF. The DNA of the CDR3 is TGTGCCAGCAGCTTATCCGTAATGAACACTGAAGCTTTCTTT.

The V and J genes are TRBV2 and TRBJ1-5, with 9 bases matching TRBD1. This CDR3 is 16 amino acids long. Losses at the gene ends were 3 bases for V and 3 bases for J; bases not matched to a gene: 6. Germline CDR1 is SNHLY and CDR2 is FYNNEI. This chain's CDR3 is CASSDGGTGYNQPQHF. DNA for the CDR3: TGTGCCAGCAGTGACGGGGGGACAGGGTACAATCAGCCCCAGCATTTT.

The chain is built from TRBV5-4 and TRBJ1-1, with 7 nucleotides matching TRBD1. V trimming: 2 bases; J trimming: 4 bases; junction bases outside the gene matches: 8. The V gene's germline CDR1 is SGHNT and CDR2 YYREEE (reference sequence). CDR3 length: 15 amino acids. The CDR3 loop reads CASSFQGVGFTEAFF. CDR3 bases: TGTGCCAGCAGCTTCCAGGGGGTAGGTTTCACTGAAGCTTTCTTT. Complete variable domain (other parts from reference TRBV5-4 and TRBJ1-1): ETGVTQSPTHLIKTRGQQVTLRCSSQSGHNTVSWYQQALGQGPQFIFQYYREEENGRGNFPPRFSGLQFPNYSSELNVNALELDDSALYLCASSFQGVGFTEAFFGQGTRLTVV.

This chain connects TRBV10-1 to TRBJ2-5, with TRBD1 matching 8 bases. Trimming removed 5 bases from V and 1 base from J; junction bases left unmatched: 6. This CDR3 has 15 residues. Germline-derived CDR1 and CDR2 are WNHNN and SYGVQD (reference sequence). The CDR3 sequence is CASSLTGAPQETQYF. The CDR3 nucleotides read TGCGCCAGCAGTCTGACAGGGGCCCCCCAAGAGACCCAGTACTTC.

This sequence joins TRBV7-3 and TRBJ2-5, with D possibly being TRBD1 (5 bases). Germline CDR1 is SGHTA and CDR2 is FQGTGA. V was cut by 3 bases and J by 0 bases, with 11 bases left in between. The CDR3 extends over 15 amino acids. CDR3 amino acids: CASSFGQGYQETQYF. Here the CDR3 DNA reads TGTGCCAGCAGCTTCGGACAAGGGTACCAAGAGACCCAGTACTTC. Full variable domain (missing parts from reference TRBV7-3 and TRBJ2-5): GAGVSQTPSNKVTEKGKYVELRCDPISGHTALYWYRQSLGQGPEFLIYFQGTGAADDSGLPNDRFFAVRPEGSVSTLKIQRTERGDSAVYLCASSFGQGYQETQYFGPGTRLLVL.